This T cell receptor beta chain derives from a study of blood T cell repertoires in COVID-19. As for the study in general: Samples taken during acute and convalescent COVID-19 were collected in the United States, Italy and Spain.

There are 14 residues in the CDR3. Deletions cut 5 bases from V and 0 bases from J, with 7 bases between. Germline loops: CDR1 MDHEN, CDR2 SYDVKM. The sample holds a few counts of this clone. Sequenced by immunoSEQ multiplex PCR; TCRdb stores in-frame clones only, minus some. The data show about 140,000 clones, with about 88% seen just once and over 9.5% held by the top ten. The receptor was isolated from a man aged 50 or older with active or convalescent COVID-19. The sequenced sample was peripheral blood. The chain has TRBV28 and TRBJ1-4; D not certain. For the CDR3, the DNA is TGTGCCAGCAGTAGTGGCTCAACTAATGAAAAACTGTTTTTT. Translation: CASSSGSTNEKLFF.